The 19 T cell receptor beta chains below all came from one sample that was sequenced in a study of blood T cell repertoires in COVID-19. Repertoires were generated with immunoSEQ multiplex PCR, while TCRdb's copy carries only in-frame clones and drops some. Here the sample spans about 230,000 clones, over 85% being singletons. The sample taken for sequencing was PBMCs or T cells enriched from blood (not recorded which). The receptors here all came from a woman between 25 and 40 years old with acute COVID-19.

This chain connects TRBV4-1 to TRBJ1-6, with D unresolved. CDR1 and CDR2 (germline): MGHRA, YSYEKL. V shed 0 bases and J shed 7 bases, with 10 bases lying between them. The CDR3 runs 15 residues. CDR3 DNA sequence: TGCGCCAGCAGCCAAGATAACAGTAAGAATTCACCCCTCCACTTT. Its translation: CASSQDNSKNSPLHF.

As DNA, the CDR3 is TGCGCCAGCAGCTGGGTAGGACGCGGGGACACTGAAGCTTTCTTT. Protein sequence: CASSWVGRGDTEAFF. The chain carries TRBV5-1 and TRBJ1-1; D remains unclear. CDR3 size: 15 residues. Trimming took off 3 bases at V and 3 bases at J, with 15 bases between the two ends. The germline V gene has CDR1 SGHRS and CDR2 YFSETQ. The variable domain in full, completed from reference TRBV5-1 and TRBJ1-1, reads KAGVTQTPRYLIKTRGQQVTLSCSPISGHRSVSWYQQTPGQGLQFLFEYFSETQRNKGNFPGRFSGRQFSNSRSEMNVSTLELGDSALYLCASSWVGRGDTEAFFGQGTRLTVV.

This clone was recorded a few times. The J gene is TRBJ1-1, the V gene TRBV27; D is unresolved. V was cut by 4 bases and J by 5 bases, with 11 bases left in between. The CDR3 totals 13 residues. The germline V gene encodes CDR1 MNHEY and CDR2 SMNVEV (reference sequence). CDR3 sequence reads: CASSSYYGTEAFF. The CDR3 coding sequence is TGTGCCAGCAGTTCGTACTACGGGACTGAAGCTTTCTTT.

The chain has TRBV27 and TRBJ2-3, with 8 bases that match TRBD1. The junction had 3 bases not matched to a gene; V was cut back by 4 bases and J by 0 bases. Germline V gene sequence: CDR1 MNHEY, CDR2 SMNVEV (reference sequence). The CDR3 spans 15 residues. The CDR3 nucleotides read TGTGCCAGCAGTTCGACAGGGGCTAGCACAGATACGCAGTATTTT. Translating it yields CASSSTGASTDTQYF.

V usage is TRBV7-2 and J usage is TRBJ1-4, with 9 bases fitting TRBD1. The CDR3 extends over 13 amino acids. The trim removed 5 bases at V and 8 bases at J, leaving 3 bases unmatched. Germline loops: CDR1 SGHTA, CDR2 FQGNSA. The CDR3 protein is CASSRTGAEKLFF. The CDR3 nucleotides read TGTGCCAGCAGCCGGACAGGGGCAGAAAAACTGTTTTTT.

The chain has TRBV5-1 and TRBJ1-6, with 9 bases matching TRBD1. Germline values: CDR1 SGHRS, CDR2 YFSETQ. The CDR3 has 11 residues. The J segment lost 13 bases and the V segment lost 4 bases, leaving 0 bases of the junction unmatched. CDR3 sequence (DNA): TGCGCCAGCAGCGGGACAGGGCCCCTCCACTTT. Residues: CASSGTGPLHF.

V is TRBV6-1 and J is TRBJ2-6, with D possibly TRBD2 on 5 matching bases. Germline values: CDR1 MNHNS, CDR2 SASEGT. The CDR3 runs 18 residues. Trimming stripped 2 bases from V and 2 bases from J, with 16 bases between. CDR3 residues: CASSEFLAPAAGANVLTF. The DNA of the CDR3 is TGTGCCAGCAGTGAATTCCTAGCCCCGGCCGCTGGGGCCAACGTCCTGACTTTC.

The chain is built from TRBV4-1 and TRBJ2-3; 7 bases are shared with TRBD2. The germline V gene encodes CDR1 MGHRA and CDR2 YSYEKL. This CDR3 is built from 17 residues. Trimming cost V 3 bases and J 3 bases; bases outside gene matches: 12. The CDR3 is CASSHLRTSGRTDTQYF. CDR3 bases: TGCGCCAGCAGCCATCTCAGGACTAGTGGTAGGACAGATACGCAGTATTTT.

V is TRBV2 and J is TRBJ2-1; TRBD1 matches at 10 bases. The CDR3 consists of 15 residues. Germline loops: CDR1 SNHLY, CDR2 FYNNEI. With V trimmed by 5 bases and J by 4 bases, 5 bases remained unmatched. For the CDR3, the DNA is TGTGCCAGCAGTACCGGGACAGGGGCATACAATGAGCAGTTCTTC. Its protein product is CASSTGTGAYNEQFF.

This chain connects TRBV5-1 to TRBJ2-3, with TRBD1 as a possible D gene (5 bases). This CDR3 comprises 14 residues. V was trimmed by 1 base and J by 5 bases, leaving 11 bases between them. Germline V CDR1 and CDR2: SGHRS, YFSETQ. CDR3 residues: CASSLLGRGDTQYF. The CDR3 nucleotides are TGCGCCAGCAGCTTGTTGGGGCGAGGAGATACGCAGTATTTT. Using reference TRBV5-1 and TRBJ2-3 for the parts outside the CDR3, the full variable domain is KAGVTQTPRYLIKTRGQQVTLSCSPISGHRSVSWYQQTPGQGLQFLFEYFSETQRNKGNFPGRFSGRQFSNSRSEMNVSTLELGDSALYLCASSLLGRGDTQYFGPGTRLTVL.

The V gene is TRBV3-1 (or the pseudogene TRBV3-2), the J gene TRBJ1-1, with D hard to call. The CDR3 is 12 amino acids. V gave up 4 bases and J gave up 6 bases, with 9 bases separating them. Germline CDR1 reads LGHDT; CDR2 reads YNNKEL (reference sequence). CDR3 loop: CASSRGSAEAFF. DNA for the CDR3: TGTGCCAGCAGCCGGGGTAGCGCTGAAGCTTTCTTT.

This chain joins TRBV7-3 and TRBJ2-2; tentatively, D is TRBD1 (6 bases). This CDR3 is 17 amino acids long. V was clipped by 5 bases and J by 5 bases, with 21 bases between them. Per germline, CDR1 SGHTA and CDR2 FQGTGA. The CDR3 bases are TGTGCCAGCAGCCCAAGCGTCAACAGGGTTAAGACCGGGGAGCTGTTTTTT. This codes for CASSPSVNRVKTGELFF.

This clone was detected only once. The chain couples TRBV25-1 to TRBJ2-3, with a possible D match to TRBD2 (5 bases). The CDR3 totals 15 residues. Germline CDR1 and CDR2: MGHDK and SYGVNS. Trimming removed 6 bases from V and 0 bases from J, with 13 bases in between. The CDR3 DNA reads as TGTGCCAGCAGGGGAGTCGGGTTTAGCACAGATACGCAGTATTTT. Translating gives CASRGVGFSTDTQYF.

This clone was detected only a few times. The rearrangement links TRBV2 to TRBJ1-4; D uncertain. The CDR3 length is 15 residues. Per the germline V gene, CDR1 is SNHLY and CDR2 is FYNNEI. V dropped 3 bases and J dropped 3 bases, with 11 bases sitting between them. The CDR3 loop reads CASSEGGMANEKLFF. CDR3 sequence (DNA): TGTGCCAGCAGTGAGGGAGGGATGGCTAATGAAAAACTGTTTTTT.

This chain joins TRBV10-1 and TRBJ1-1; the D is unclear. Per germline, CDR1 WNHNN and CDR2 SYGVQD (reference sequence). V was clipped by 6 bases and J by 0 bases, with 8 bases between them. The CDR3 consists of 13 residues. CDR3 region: CASRKAMNTEAFF. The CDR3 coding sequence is TGCGCCAGCAGGAAAGCCATGAACACTGAAGCTTTCTTT.

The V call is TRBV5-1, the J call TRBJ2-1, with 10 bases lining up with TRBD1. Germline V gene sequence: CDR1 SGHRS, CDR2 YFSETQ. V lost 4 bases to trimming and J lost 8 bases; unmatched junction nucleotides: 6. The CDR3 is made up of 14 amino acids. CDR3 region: CASSVTGTGDEQFF. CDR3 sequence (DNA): TGCGCCAGCAGCGTTACCGGGACAGGGGATGAGCAGTTCTTC. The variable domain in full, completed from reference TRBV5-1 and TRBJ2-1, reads KAGVTQTPRYLIKTRGQQVTLSCSPISGHRSVSWYQQTPGQGLQFLFEYFSETQRNKGNFPGRFSGRQFSNSRSEMNVSTLELGDSALYLCASSVTGTGDEQFFGPGTRLTVL.

CDR3 bases: TGTGCCAGCAGTCGAGGCACTGAAGCTTTCTTT. This codes for CASSRGTEAFF. This chain connects TRBV25-1 to TRBJ1-1; D not certain. Germline V gene sequence: CDR1 MGHDK, CDR2 SYGVNS. The CDR3 spans 11 residues. V lost 5 bases, J lost 4 bases, and 5 bases lay in between.

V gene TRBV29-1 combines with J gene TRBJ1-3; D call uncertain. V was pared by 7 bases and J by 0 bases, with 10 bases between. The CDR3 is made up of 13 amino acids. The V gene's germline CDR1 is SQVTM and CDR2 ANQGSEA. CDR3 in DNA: TGCAGCGCCAGGTGGTCCTCTGGAAACACCATATATTTT. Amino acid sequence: CSARWSSGNTIYF.

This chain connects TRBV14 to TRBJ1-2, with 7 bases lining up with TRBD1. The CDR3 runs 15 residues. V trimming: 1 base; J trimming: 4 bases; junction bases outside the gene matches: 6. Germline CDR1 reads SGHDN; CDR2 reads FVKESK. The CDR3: CASSQGWAGGYGYTF. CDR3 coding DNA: TGTGCCAGCAGCCAAGGATGGGCAGGGGGCTATGGCTACACCTTC.